This TCR beta chain is drawn from a study of blood T cell repertoires in COVID-19. CDR1 is SQVTM and CDR2 is ANQGSEA in the germline V gene. With V trimmed by 3 bases and J by 6 bases, 3 bases remained unmatched. CDR3 length: 13 residues. Participant-given clinical history determined each cohort assignment. Some clones are missing from TCRdb's copy, which holds only in-frame ones; the method was immunoSEQ multiplex PCR. The profile shows approximately 170,000 clones, 88% of them singletons. The chain recombines TRBV29-1 with TRBJ2-1; TRBD1 matches 9 bases. Sequencing was done on a sample of PBMCs or T cells enriched from blood (not recorded which). The receptor was derived from a young woman who had recovered from COVID-19. The chain's CDR3 is CSVEGQGTNEQFF. The CDR3 nucleotides read TGCAGCGTTGAGGGACAGGGCACCAATGAGCAGTTCTTC.